The 27 T cell receptor beta chains given below trace back to one sample, sequenced in a study of response to subunit inactivated influenza vaccine. TCRdb used MiXCR to reprocess the RT-PCR reads, holding one entry per CDR3 protein. This table holds around 480,000 distinct CDR3 sequences, about 15% found once. The specimen comprised CD4+ T cells sorted from PBMCs, sampled less than 30 months after vaccination. The receptor source for this set is a man aged 45 to 75 who received an inactivated influenza vaccine.

This clonotype was observed a handful of times. The chain links TRBV7-3 to TRBJ2-2; TRBD2 aligns across 9 bases. The germline gives CDR1 SGHTA, CDR2 FQGTGA. Trimming at V came to 5 bases and at J to 3 bases, leaving 4 bases not matched to a gene. CDR3 length: 15 residues. The CDR3 sequence is CASSEAGGYTGELFF. DNA for the CDR3: TGTGCCAGCAGCGAAGCGGGAGGCTACACCGGGGAGCTGTTTTTT.

V and J are TRBV15 and TRBJ2-5; tentatively, D is TRBD1 (6 bases). Germline CDR1 reads LNHNV; CDR2 reads YYDKDF (reference sequence). The V end was cut by 4 bases, the J end by 6 bases, with 12 bases between. The CDR3 runs 13 residues. Written as DNA, the CDR3 is TGTGCCACCAGCACTGACAGGCTCCAGACCCAGTACTTC. It encodes CATSTDRLQTQYF.

In this sample, this clonotype turned up a few times. This rearrangement joins TRBV7-2 to TRBJ2-7; 8 bases are shared with TRBD1. The CDR3 length is 15 residues. Germline-derived CDR1 and CDR2 are SGHTA and FQGNSA. The ends lost 5 bases at V and 4 bases at J; junction bases unmatched: 10. CDR3 nucleotides: TGTGCCAGCAGCCCAAGGACAGGGACGAGTTACGAGCAGTACTTC. Residues: CASSPRTGTSYEQYF.

This clonotype has at least ten counts. The chain uses TRBV29-1 and TRBJ2-7, with D possibly matching TRBD1 (5 bases). The ends were cut back, 7 bases at V and 3 bases at J, with 19 bases in the middle. CDR1 is SQVTM, CDR2 ANQGSEA, per germline. The CDR3 contains 14 residues. The CDR3 is CSAREDTAGYEQYF. CDR3 coding DNA: TGCAGCGCTCGAGAGGACACGGCAGGCTACGAGCAGTACTTC.

J is TRBJ2-2 and V is TRBV29-1; D remains unclear. The germline V gene has CDR1 SQVTM and CDR2 ANQGSEA. Trimming took off 0 bases at V and 12 bases at J, with 8 bases between the two ends. The CDR3 extends over 11 amino acids. The CDR3 loop is CSVEDLGKLFF. DNA for the CDR3: TGCAGCGTTGAAGATCTGGGGAAGCTGTTTTTT.

Here the CDR3 reads CASSFLPDNEQFF. Written as DNA, the CDR3 is TGTGCCAGCAGCTTCCTCCCCGACAATGAGCAGTTCTTC. The rearrangement joins TRBV7-2 to TRBJ2-1, with D hard to call. This CDR3 is 13 amino acids long. Looked up from germline, CDR1 is SGHTA and CDR2 is FQGNSA. V shed 3 bases and J shed 5 bases, with 8 bases lying between them. The entire variable domain, with the rest obtained from reference TRBV7-2 and TRBJ2-1, is as follows: GAGVSQSPSNKVTEKGKDVELRCDPISGHTALYWYRQSLGQGLEFLIYFQGNSAPDKSGLPSDRFSAERTGGSVSTLTIQRTQQEDSAVYLCASSFLPDNEQFFGPGTRLTVL.

The V call is TRBV27, the J call TRBJ2-5; 11 bases are shared with TRBD2. V was clipped by 2 bases and J by 4 bases; unmatched bases: 6. The germline CDR1 and CDR2 sequences are MNHEY and SMNVEV (reference sequence). The CDR3 totals 16 residues. The CDR3 here is CASSLRLAGGRETQYF. CDR3 nucleotide sequence: TGTGCCAGCAGTTTAAGGCTAGCGGGAGGAAGAGAGACCCAGTACTTC.

This clonotype turned up a few times. The chain couples TRBV20-1 to TRBJ1-2; D remains unclear. V was clipped by 1 base and J by 4 bases, with 7 bases between them. The CDR3 sequence is 12 residues long. The germline V gene has CDR1 DFQATT and CDR2 SNEGSKA (reference sequence). CDR3 region: CSARGTSYGYTF. DNA for the CDR3: TGCAGTGCTAGAGGGACGAGCTATGGCTACACCTTC.

The sample holds one count of this clonotype. The chain combines TRBV7-9 with TRBJ2-5, with 7 nucleotides matching TRBD1. Trimming at V came to 4 bases and at J to 9 bases, leaving 2 bases not matched to a gene. Germline CDR1 is SEHNR and CDR2 is FQNEAQ (reference sequence). The CDR3 covers 11 residues. The CDR3 region is CASSSDRAQYF. The CDR3 DNA sequence: TGTGCCAGCAGCTCAGACAGGGCCCAGTACTTC.

The CDR3 DNA reads TGTGCCAGCAGTTTTGGGCGGGGGGGCCGAGGAGATACGCAGTATTTT. This sequence encodes CASSFGRGGRGDTQYF. This chain uses TRBV12-3 or TRBV12-4 with TRBJ2-3; 9 nucleotides match TRBD2. The CDR3 is 16 amino acids. The trim removed 3 bases at V and 5 bases at J, leaving 9 bases unmatched.

This clonotype was counted a few times. The J gene is TRBJ2-2, the V gene TRBV10-3; the D gene is possibly TRBD1 (6 bases). V shed 11 bases and J shed 8 bases, with 27 bases lying between them. This CDR3 has 16 amino acids. The germline CDR1 and CDR2 sequences are ENHRY and SYGVKD. The DNA for the CDR3 is TGTGCCCCATGGACAGTTCCTTCTGAGCGGTGGGGGGAGCTGTTTTTT. It translates to CAPWTVPSERWGELFF.

The chain carries TRBV29-1 and TRBJ2-7; D possibly corresponds to TRBD2 (7 bases). The length of the CDR3 is 13 residues. The germline V and J ends were trimmed by 3 bases and 2 bases, with 11 bases remaining between them. Germline CDR1 SQVTM, CDR2 ANQGSEA. This CDR3 reads CSVEGAGAYEQYF. As DNA, the CDR3 is TGCAGCGTTGAGGGGGCGGGAGCCTACGAGCAGTACTTC.

This clonotype was seen more than once but under ten times. The rearrangement links TRBV5-1 to TRBJ1-4; TRBD1 is a possible D gene (6 bases). V was shortened by 4 bases and J by 8 bases, with 18 bases between the two germline ends. CDR1 is SGHRS, CDR2 YFSETQ, per germline. The CDR3 runs to 15 residues. CDR3 protein: CASSLQGNTLEKLFF. CDR3 sequence (DNA): TGCGCCAGCAGCCTCCAGGGGAACACGCTCGAAAAACTGTTTTTT.

This clonotype was detected once. Possible read error: a much larger clone is one base away. V is TRBV12-3 or TRBV12-4 and J is TRBJ2-1, with 7 bases lining up with TRBD2. This CDR3 is 15 amino acids long. CDR3 sequence: CASSLSSGSYKEQFF. In nucleotides, the CDR3 is TGTGCCAGCAGTTTATCTAGCGGCTCCTACAAAGAGCAGTTCTTC.

This clonotype came up a few times. This chain joins TRBV7-2 and TRBJ2-5, with TRBD2 matching 7 bases. Trimming at V came to 5 bases and at J to 10 bases, leaving 16 bases not matched to a gene. The CDR3 runs 15 residues. Germline V CDR1 and CDR2: SGHTA, FQGNSA. The CDR3 bases are TGTGCCAGCAGCCCAACAGGAGCGGGGATAGAGGGCCAGTACTTC. Its protein product is CASSPTGAGIEGQYF.

This clonotype was observed a few times. The chain couples TRBV12-3 or TRBV12-4 to TRBJ1-3; D not resolved. With 4 bases removed from V and 9 bases from J, the gap between germline ends came to 10 bases. The CDR3 is made up of 12 amino acids. In DNA, the CDR3 is TGTGCCAGCAGTTCAGTCCTAGGCACCATATATTTT. Protein sequence: CASSSVLGTIYF.

V gene TRBV5-6 combines with J gene TRBJ2-2; 9 bases are shared with TRBD2. Trimming removed 3 bases from V and 4 bases from J; junction bases left unmatched: 10. The CDR3 runs 17 residues. Germline V gives CDR1 SGHDT, CDR2 YYEEEE. The CDR3 protein is CASSWGSGSLSTGELFF. The CDR3, as DNA: TGTGCCAGCAGCTGGGGTAGCGGGAGTCTAAGCACCGGGGAGCTGTTTTTT.

The CDR3, as DNA: TGTGCCAGCAGCTTAAGCGGATCGGGGGAGACCCAGTACTTC. It specifies CASSLSGSGETQYF. This rearrangement joins TRBV11-2 to TRBJ2-5, with D tentatively TRBD2 (5 bases). V lost 2 bases and J lost 5, with 12 bases in between. CDR3 size: 14 residues. Germline V lookup: CDR1 SGHAT, CDR2 FQNNGV.

This clonotype was observed a few times. This chain uses TRBV20-1 with TRBJ2-7; D is uncertain. V was pared by 3 bases and J by 6 bases, with 9 bases between. The length of the CDR3 is 11 residues. CDR1 DFQATT and CDR2 SNEGSKA come from the germline V gene (reference sequence). CDR3 bases: TGCAGTGCTAGTAGGTTGGGCGAGCAGTACTTC. Translating gives CSASRLGEQYF.

The rearrangement uses TRBV10-3 and TRBJ2-7; 14 bases are a match to TRBD2. Germline V gives CDR1 ENHRY, CDR2 SYGVKD. Trimming at V came to 6 bases and at J to 0 bases, leaving 13 bases not matched to a gene. The CDR3 contains 19 residues. CDR3 protein: CAISPGTSGRGTHSYEQYF. The DNA of the CDR3 is TGTGCCATCAGCCCCGGGACTAGCGGGAGAGGGACCCACTCCTACGAGCAGTACTTC.

This clonotype was recorded many times. The V and J genes are TRBV30 and TRBJ2-6, with no clear D. The CDR3 consists of 14 residues. The germline CDR1 and CDR2 sequences are GTSNPN and SVGIG (reference sequence). The V end lost 2 bases, the J end lost 2 bases, and 7 bases lay between the germline ends. CDR3: CAWSRGPGANVLTF. CDR3 in DNA: TGTGCCTGGAGTAGAGGACCTGGGGCCAACGTCCTGACTTTC.

The chain links TRBV20-1 to TRBJ2-3; tentatively, D is TRBD1 or TRBD2 (5 bases each). Germline assignment: CDR1 DFQATT and CDR2 SNEGSKA (reference sequence). This CDR3 comprises 12 residues. The V end was cut by 5 bases, the J end by 7 bases, with 13 bases between. The CDR3 loop is CSAGGRVYTQYF. The CDR3 region has the DNA TGCAGTGCTGGAGGCAGGGTATATACGCAGTATTTT.

This clonotype was counted a few times. V is TRBV14 and J is TRBJ2-3; unclear D gene. Trimming removed 2 bases at V and 3 bases at J, with 9 bases between. There are 14 residues in the CDR3. The germline V gene encodes CDR1 SGHDN and CDR2 FVKESK. CDR3 sequence reads: CASSQSPRTDTQYF. DNA for the CDR3: TGTGCCAGCAGCCAAAGCCCTCGGACAGATACGCAGTATTTT.

There are a few counts of this clonotype. This rearrangement joins TRBV20-1 to TRBJ2-7, with TRBD2 as a possible D gene (5 bases). The CDR3 has 15 amino acids. In germline, CDR1 is DFQATT, CDR2 SNEGSKA (reference sequence). Trimming removed 1 base from V and 1 base from J, with 14 bases in between. The CDR3 here is CSARANLARSYEQYF. CDR3 nucleotides: TGCAGTGCTAGAGCAAACTTAGCGAGGTCCTACGAGCAGTACTTC.

The chain joins TRBV20-1 to TRBJ2-2; D is ambiguous. This CDR3 spans 15 amino acids. Germline V gives CDR1 DFQATT, CDR2 SNEGSKA (reference sequence). Trimming took 0 bases from V and 2 from J, leaving 10 bases between them. The CDR3 DNA follows: TGCAGTGCTAGAGATCTTCTGCTAAACACCGGGGAGCTGTTTTTT. This codes for CSARDLLLNTGELFF.

The rearrangement uses TRBV7-2 and TRBJ2-6; D gene ambiguous. CDR1 and CDR2 from the germline V gene are SGHTA and FQGNSA. Trimming removed 5 bases from V and 0 bases from J, with 8 bases in between. The CDR3 length is 15 residues. In DNA form, the CDR3 reads TGTGCCAGCAGCGTCTCGGGCTCTGGGGCCAACGTCCTGACTTTC. It codes for CASSVSGSGANVLTF. The complete variable domain, with remaining parts taken from reference TRBV7-2 and TRBJ2-6, reads GAGVSQSPSNKVTEKGKDVELRCDPISGHTALYWYRQSLGQGLEFLIYFQGNSAPDKSGLPSDRFSAERTGGSVSTLTIQRTQQEDSAVYLCASSVSGSGANVLTFGAGSRLTVL.

This chain uses TRBV4-1 with TRBJ2-6, with TRBD1 matching 7 bases. Trimming cost V 0 bases and J 3 bases; bases outside gene matches: 2. The germline gives CDR1 MGHRA, CDR2 YSYEKL. The CDR3 loop spans 16 amino acids. CDR3 loop: CASSQEQGFGANVLTF. The CDR3 nucleotides are TGCGCCAGCAGCCAAGAACAGGGGTTTGGGGCCAACGTCCTGACTTTC.